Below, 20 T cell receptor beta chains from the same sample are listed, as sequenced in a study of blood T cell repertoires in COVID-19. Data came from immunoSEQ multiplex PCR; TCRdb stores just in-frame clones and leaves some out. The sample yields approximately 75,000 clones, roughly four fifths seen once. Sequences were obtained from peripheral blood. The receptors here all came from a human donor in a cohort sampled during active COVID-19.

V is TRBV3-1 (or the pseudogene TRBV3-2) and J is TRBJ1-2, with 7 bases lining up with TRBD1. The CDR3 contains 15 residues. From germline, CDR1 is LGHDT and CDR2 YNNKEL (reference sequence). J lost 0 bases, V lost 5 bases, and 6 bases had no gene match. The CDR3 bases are TGTGCCAGCAGCTTCGGACAGGCATCTAACTATGGCTACACCTTC. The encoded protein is CASSFGQASNYGYTF.

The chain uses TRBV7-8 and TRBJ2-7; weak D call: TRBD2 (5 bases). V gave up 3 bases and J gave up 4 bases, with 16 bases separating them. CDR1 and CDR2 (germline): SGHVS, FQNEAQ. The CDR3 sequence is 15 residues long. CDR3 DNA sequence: TGTGCCAGCAGCTTGAGAGTGGGAAGCGGTTACGAGCAGTACTTC. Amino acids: CASSLRVGSGYEQYF.

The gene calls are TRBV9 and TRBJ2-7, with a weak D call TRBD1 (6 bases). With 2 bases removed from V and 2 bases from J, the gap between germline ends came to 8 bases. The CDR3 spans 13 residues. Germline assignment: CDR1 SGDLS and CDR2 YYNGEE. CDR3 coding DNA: TGTGCCAGCAGCGTTGGGGGCCCCTACGAGCAGTACTTC. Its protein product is CASSVGGPYEQYF.

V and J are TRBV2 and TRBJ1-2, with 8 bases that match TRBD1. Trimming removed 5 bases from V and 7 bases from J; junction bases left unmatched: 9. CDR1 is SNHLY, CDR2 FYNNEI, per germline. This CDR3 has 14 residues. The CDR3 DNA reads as TGTGCCAGCAGTCAGAGGACAGGGCGAGTTGGCTACACCTTC. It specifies CASSQRTGRVGYTF.

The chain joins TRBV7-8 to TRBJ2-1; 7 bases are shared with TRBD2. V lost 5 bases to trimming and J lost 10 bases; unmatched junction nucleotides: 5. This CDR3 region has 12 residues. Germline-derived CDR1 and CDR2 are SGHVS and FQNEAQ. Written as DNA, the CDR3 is TGTGCCAGCAGCAGACTAGCCGGAGAGCAGTTCTTC. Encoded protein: CASSRLAGEQFF.

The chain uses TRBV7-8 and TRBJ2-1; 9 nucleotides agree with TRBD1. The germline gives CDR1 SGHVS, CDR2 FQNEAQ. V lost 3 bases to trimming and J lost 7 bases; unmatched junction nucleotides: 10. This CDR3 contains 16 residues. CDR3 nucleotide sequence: TGTGCCAGCAGCTTCGGTCCGAACAGGGGGCGGAATGAGCAGTTCTTC. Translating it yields CASSFGPNRGRNEQFF. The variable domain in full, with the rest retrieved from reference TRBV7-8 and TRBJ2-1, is GAGVSQSPRYKVAKRGQDVALRCDPISGHVSLFWYQQALGQGPEFLTYFQNEAQLDKSGLPSDRFFAERPEGSVSTLKIQRTQQEDSAVYLCASSFGPNRGRNEQFFGPGTRLTVL.

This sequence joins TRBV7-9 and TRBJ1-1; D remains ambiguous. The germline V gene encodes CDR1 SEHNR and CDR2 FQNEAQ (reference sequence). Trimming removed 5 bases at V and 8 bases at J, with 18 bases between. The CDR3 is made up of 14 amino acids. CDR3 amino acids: CASSPREGRTEAFF. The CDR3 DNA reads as TGTGCCAGCAGCCCCAGAGAGGGAAGAACGGAAGCTTTCTTT.

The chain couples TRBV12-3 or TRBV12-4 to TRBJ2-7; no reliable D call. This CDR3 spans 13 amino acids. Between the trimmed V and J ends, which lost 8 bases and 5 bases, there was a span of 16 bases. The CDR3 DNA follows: TGTGCCAGCTGGGCAGCAGGTAGGAACGAGCAGTACTTC. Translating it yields CASWAAGRNEQYF.

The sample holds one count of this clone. The CDR3 loop is CASSYGDDRGKTEAFF. CDR3 sequence (DNA): TGTGCCAGCAGTTACGGGGACGACAGGGGAAAGACTGAAGCTTTCTTT. The chain couples TRBV6-2 or TRBV6-3 to TRBJ1-1, with 8 positions matching TRBD1. With 2 bases clipped from V and 5 bases from J, the junction kept 10 bases outside the gene matches. CDR1 MNHEY and CDR2 SVGEGT come from the germline V gene. The CDR3 totals 16 residues.

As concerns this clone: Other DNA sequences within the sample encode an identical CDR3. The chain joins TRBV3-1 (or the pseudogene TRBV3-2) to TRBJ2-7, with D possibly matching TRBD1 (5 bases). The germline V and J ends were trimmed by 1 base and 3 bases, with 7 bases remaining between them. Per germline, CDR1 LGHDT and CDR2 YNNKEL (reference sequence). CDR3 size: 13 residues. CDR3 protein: CASSQGQGYEQYF. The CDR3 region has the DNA TGTGCCAGCAGCCAAGGGCAGGGCTACGAGCAGTACTTC.

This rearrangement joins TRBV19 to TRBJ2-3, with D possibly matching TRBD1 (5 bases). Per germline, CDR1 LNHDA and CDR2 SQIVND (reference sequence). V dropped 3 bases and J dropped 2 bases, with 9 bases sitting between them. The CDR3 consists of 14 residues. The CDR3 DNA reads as TGTGCCAGTAGTATTCCAGGGAACACAGATACGCAGTATTTT. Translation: CASSIPGNTDTQYF.

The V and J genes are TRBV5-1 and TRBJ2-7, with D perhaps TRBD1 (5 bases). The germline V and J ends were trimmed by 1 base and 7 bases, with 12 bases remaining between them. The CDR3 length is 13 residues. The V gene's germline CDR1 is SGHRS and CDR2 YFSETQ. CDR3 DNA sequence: TGCGCCAGCAGCTTGCAGGGTCCCTGGGAGCAGTACTTC. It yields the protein CASSLQGPWEQYF.

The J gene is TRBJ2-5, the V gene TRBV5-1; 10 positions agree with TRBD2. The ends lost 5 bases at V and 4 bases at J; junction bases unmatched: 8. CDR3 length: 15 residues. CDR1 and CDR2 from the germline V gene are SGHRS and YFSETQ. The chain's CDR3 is CASRSSLAGAETQYF. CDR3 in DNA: TGCGCCAGCAGGAGTTCGCTAGCGGGGGCAGAGACCCAGTACTTC.

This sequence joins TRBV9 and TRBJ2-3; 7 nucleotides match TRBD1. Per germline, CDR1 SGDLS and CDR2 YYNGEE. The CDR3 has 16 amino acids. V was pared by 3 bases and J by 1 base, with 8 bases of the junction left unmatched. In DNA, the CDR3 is TGTGCCAGCAGCGCGCGGACAGGCGGAGGCACAGATACGCAGTATTTT. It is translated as CASSARTGGGTDTQYF. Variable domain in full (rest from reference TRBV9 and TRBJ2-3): DSGVTQTPKHLITATGQRVTLRCSPRSGDLSVYWYQQSLDQGLQFLIQYYNGEERAKGNILERFSAQQFPDLHSELNLSSLELGDSALYFCASSARTGGGTDTQYFGPGTRLTVL.

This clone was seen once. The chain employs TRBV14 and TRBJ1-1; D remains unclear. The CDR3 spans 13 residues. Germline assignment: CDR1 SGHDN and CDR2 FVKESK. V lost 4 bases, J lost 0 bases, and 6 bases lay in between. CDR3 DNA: TGTGCCAGCAGCCCGCGATTGAACACTGAAGCTTTCTTT. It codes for CASSPRLNTEAFF.

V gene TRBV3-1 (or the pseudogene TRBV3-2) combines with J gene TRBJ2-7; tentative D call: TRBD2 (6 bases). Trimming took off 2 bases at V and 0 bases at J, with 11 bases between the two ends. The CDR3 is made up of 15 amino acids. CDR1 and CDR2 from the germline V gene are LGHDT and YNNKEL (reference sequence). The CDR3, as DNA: TGTGCCAGCAGCCAACCGGGGGATAGCTCCTACGAGCAGTACTTC. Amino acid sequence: CASSQPGDSSYEQYF.

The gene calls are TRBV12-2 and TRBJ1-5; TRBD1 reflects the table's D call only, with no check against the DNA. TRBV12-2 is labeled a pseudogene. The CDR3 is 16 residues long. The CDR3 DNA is TGTGCAAGTCGCTTAGCTGGGACAGGGGGCTCTCAGCCCCAGCATTTT. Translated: CASRLAGTGGSQPQHF.

The CDR3 reads CASSHDTSNQPQHF. The CDR3 nucleotides read TGTGCCAGCAGCCACGACACGAGCAATCAGCCCCAGCATTTT. V usage is TRBV27 and J usage is TRBJ1-5; D not resolved. Germline CDR1 MNHEY, CDR2 SMNVEV (reference sequence). With 6 bases removed from V and 1 base from J, the gap between germline ends came to 10 bases. The CDR3 is 14 residues long.

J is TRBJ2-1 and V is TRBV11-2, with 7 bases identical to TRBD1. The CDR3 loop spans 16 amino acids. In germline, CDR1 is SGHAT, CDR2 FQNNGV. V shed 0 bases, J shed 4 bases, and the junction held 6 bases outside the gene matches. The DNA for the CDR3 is TGTGCCAGCAGCTTAGATCAAGGGACAGTTTACAATGAGCAGTTCTTC. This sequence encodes CASSLDQGTVYNEQFF.

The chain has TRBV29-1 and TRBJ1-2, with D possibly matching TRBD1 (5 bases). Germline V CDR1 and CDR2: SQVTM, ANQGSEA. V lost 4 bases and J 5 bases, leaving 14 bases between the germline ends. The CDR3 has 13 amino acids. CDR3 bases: TGCAGCGTTGTCGGGGGAGCGGGATATGGCTACACCTTC. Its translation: CSVVGGAGYGYTF.